A single count supports the clone carrying this T cell receptor (beta chain). Its antigen is unknown. The data were produced by immunoSEQ multiplex PCR, yet TCRdb's version contains in-frame clones alone and is incomplete. The sample has some 2 million clones, 85% to 95% seen once. This CDR3 spans 14 amino acids. V lost 5 bases and J lost 6; bases outside the gene matches: 5. Germline assignment: CDR1 MNHNY and CDR2 SVGAGI (reference sequence). This entry belongs to a study of shared clonotypes between healthy human individuals. Study-level findings and limits: What naive subsets generally showed was a larger estimated richness than memory subsets showed. Non-shared clonotypes had lower generation probabilities than those shared by all four donors. The sharing of 4.5% to 5.5% of naive CD4 clonotypes was seen across a handful of donors.

This rearrangement joins TRBV6-6 to TRBJ1-5; 9 nucleotides match TRBD1. The source is a man aged 18-30 years in good health. Sample: naive CD4+ T cells sorted from blood. Noted subset: CD45RA+ positively selected. The CDR3 reads CASSQDRGSQPQHF. The CDR3 nucleotides are TGTGCCAGCAGTCAGGACAGGGGCAGTCAGCCCCAGCATTTT.